Following are 23 T cell receptor beta chains from one sample sequenced in a study of T cells after yellow fever vaccination. A single record per CDR3 protein comes from TCRdb applying MiXCR to the 5' RACE reads. The table lists roughly 330,000 distinct CDR3 sequences, 6.8% of them singletons. Sample: PBMCs, taken about 49 days after the first yellow fever vaccination. The receptor set was obtained from a man between 18 and 29 years old who received the YFV17D yellow fever vaccine.

This clonotype was observed a few times. V and J are TRBV20-1 and TRBJ1-1; D remains ambiguous. Between the trimmed V and J ends, which lost 5 bases and 4 bases, there was a span of 11 bases. CDR3 length: 12 residues. Germline loops: CDR1 DFQATT, CDR2 SNEGSKA (reference sequence). Here the CDR3 reads CSAARGGTEAFF. CDR3 DNA: TGCAGTGCTGCCCGGGGAGGCACTGAAGCTTTCTTT.

This clonotype appeared many times. This chain links TRBV9 with TRBJ2-1; TRBD1 matches at 8 bases. CDR3 length: 16 amino acids. Trimming removed 4 bases from V and 6 bases from J; junction bases left unmatched: 12. The V gene's germline CDR1 is SGDLS and CDR2 YYNGEE. The CDR3 here is CASSPPAQGAVNEQFF. CDR3 DNA: TGTGCCAGCAGCCCTCCGGCCCAGGGGGCTGTCAATGAGCAGTTCTTC.

This clonotype has a handful of counts. This rearrangement joins TRBV6-1 to TRBJ1-1; a possible D gene is TRBD1 (5 bases). This CDR3 spans 14 amino acids. Trimming removed 8 bases from V and 1 base from J, with 14 bases in between. The V gene's germline CDR1 is MNHNS and CDR2 SASEGT. In nucleotides, the CDR3 is TGTGCCAGCGGAGGGGTGGTAGGGAACACTGAAGCTTTCTTT. Translating it yields CASGGVVGNTEAFF.

The genes are TRBV20-1 and TRBJ1-1, with 7 bases aligning to TRBD1. Trimming took 5 bases from V and 2 from J; bases not matched to a gene: 5. The CDR3 contains 13 residues. CDR1 and CDR2 from the germline V gene are DFQATT and SNEGSKA (reference sequence). The CDR3 here is CSADRQGNTEAFF. The CDR3 region has the DNA TGCAGTGCTGACCGACAGGGCAACACTGAAGCTTTCTTT.

This clonotype has a handful of counts. The genes are TRBV20-1 and TRBJ2-7; D could derive from TRBD1 or TRBD2 (5 bases each). The CDR3 sequence is 12 residues long. Germline V CDR1 and CDR2: DFQATT, SNEGSKA (reference sequence). The germline V and J ends were trimmed by 5 bases and 4 bases, with 12 bases remaining between them. CDR3: CSAFPRGYEQYF. CDR3 sequence (DNA): TGCAGTGCTTTCCCGAGGGGTTACGAGCAGTACTTC.

This clonotype was counted only a few times. The CDR3 region has the DNA TGTGCCAGCAGGCTGGGAGATAACTATGGCTACACCTTC. Translating it yields CASRLGDNYGYTF. The chain carries TRBV5-5 and TRBJ1-2; unclear D gene. The CDR3 extends over 13 amino acids. Germline CDR1 SGHKS, CDR2 YYEKEE (reference sequence). Trimming shortened V by 5 bases and J by 1 base, and 9 bases separated the two germline ends. The full variable domain, its missing parts supplied by reference TRBV5-5 and TRBJ1-2, is DAGVTQSPTHLIKTRGQQVTLRCSPISGHKSVSWYQQVLGQGPQFIFQYYEKEERGRGNFPDRFSARQFPNYSSELNVNALLLGDSALYLCASRLGDNYGYTFGSGTRLTVV.

This clonotype has a count of ten or more. This rearrangement joins TRBV5-1 to TRBJ2-2; D unresolved. This CDR3 is built from 15 residues. The ends were cut back, 3 bases at V and 6 bases at J, with 15 bases in the middle. The germline V gene encodes CDR1 SGHRS and CDR2 YFSETQ. Here the CDR3 DNA reads TGCGCCAGCAGCTCCGGGCCCCAAGGAGCCGGGGAGCTGTTTTTT. Its protein product is CASSSGPQGAGELFF.

The chain uses TRBV4-2 and TRBJ1-5, with a weak D call TRBD1 (6 bases). Germline assignment: CDR1 LGHNA and CDR2 YNFKEQ. The CDR3 length is 16 residues. V lost 0 bases and J lost 6, with 15 bases in between. CDR3 in DNA: TGTGCCAGCAGCCAAGACAGGCCCAAGGGGGGTCAGCCCCAGCATTTT. Translation gives CASSQDRPKGGQPQHF.

This clonotype was counted a few times. The genes are TRBV15 and TRBJ2-1, with D possibly TRBD2 on 5 matching bases. The CDR3 contains 13 residues. The V end was cut by 0 bases, the J end by 9 bases, with 9 bases between. Germline V CDR1 and CDR2: LNHNV, YYDKDF (reference sequence). As DNA, the CDR3 is TGTGCCACCAGCAGAGAGGACTGGGCTGAGCAGTTCTTC. Translation: CATSREDWAEQFF.

The chain combines TRBV28 with TRBJ2-3; 11 bases are shared with TRBD2. The CDR3 contains 15 residues. CDR1 is MDHEN, CDR2 SYDVKM, per germline. V lost 1 base and J lost 6; bases outside the gene matches: 3. The CDR3 loop reads CASSLSSGGSDTQYF. The CDR3, as DNA: TGTGCCAGCAGTTTATCTAGCGGGGGGTCGGATACGCAGTATTTT.

A few counts support this clonotype. J is TRBJ2-5 and V is TRBV12-3 or TRBV12-4; D gene unclear. The CDR3 sequence is 13 residues long. Trimming shortened V by 3 bases and J by 5 bases, and 10 bases separated the two germline ends. CDR3 sequence reads: CASSFGSEETQYF. DNA of the CDR3: TGTGCCAGCAGTTTCGGCTCCGAGGAGACCCAGTACTTC.

This clonotype showed up just a few times. The chain uses TRBV21-1 and TRBJ2-1. TRBV21-1 has pseudogene status. This CDR3 has 16 residues. The CDR3 reads CASSKAPASSYNEQFF. The DNA for the CDR3 is TGTGCCAGCAGCAAAGCCCCAGCAAGCTCCTACAATGAGCAGTTCTTC.

This chain links TRBV4-3 with TRBJ1-3, with TRBD1 matching over 7 bases. Germline values: CDR1 LGHNA, CDR2 YSLEER. J was trimmed by 2 bases and V by 0 bases; bases with no gene match: 4. The CDR3 extends over 16 amino acids. CDR3 DNA sequence: TGCGCCAGCAGCCAAGAGGAGGGGGCGGCTGGAAACACCATATATTTT. Its protein product is CASSQEEGAAGNTIYF.

This chain connects TRBV7-9 to TRBJ1-3, with D perhaps matching TRBD1 (5 bases). This CDR3 has 15 residues. Per the germline V gene, CDR1 is SEHNR and CDR2 is FQNEAQ (reference sequence). The V end lost 5 bases, the J end lost 0 bases, and 11 bases lay between the germline ends. DNA of the CDR3: TGTGCCAGCAGCCACCAGGGTGACTCTGGAAACACCATATATTTT. Translation: CASSHQGDSGNTIYF.

CDR3 region: CASKLRTAPSTDTQYF. The CDR3 DNA is TGTGCCAGCAAGCTTAGGACAGCCCCTAGCACAGATACGCAGTATTTT. The genes are TRBV7-8 and TRBJ2-3; D is possibly TRBD1 (6 bases). This CDR3 comprises 16 residues. Germline loops: CDR1 SGHVS, CDR2 FQNEAQ. With 7 bases removed from V and 0 bases from J, the gap between germline ends came to 17 bases.

This clonotype was counted a few times. The chain is built from TRBV12-3 or TRBV12-4 and TRBJ2-3; D gene uncertain. The CDR3 totals 12 residues. V lost 3 bases, J lost 3 bases, and 4 bases lay in between. CDR3 sequence reads: CASSLQTDTQYF. CDR3 sequence (DNA): TGTGCCAGCAGTTTGCAGACAGATACGCAGTATTTT.

This clonotype was detected ten times or more. V is TRBV12-3 or TRBV12-4 and J is TRBJ2-5; D uncertain. V lost 8 bases, J lost 8 bases, and 12 bases lay in between. The CDR3 contains 11 residues. The CDR3 bases are TGTGCCAGCGGATCCGGCAGCACCCAGTACTTC. This sequence encodes CASGSGSTQYF.

This clonotype occurred many times. The chain recombines TRBV7-9 with TRBJ1-3; TRBD1 matches at 7 bases. Looked up from germline, CDR1 is SEHNR and CDR2 is FQNEAQ (reference sequence). This CDR3 spans 14 amino acids. V shed 7 bases, J shed 0 bases, and the junction held 3 bases outside the gene matches. CDR3 sequence: CASNDRDSGNTIYF. The CDR3 DNA sequence: TGTGCCAGCAATGACAGGGACTCTGGAAACACCATATATTTT.

This clonotype was found many times. The V and J genes are TRBV27 and TRBJ2-1, with 8 bases matching TRBD2. The CDR3 has 15 residues. CDR1 is MNHEY and CDR2 is SMNVEV in the germline V gene (reference sequence). V was pared by 5 bases and J by 6 bases, with 9 bases of the junction left unmatched. CDR3 in amino acids: CASSLSGGPANEQFF. CDR3 nucleotide sequence: TGTGCCAGCAGTCTAAGCGGGGGCCCAGCCAATGAGCAGTTCTTC.

The chain combines TRBV20-1 with TRBJ2-5, with D unresolved. Trimming pared 2 bases from V and 5 bases from J, leaving 15 bases between. CDR1 is DFQATT, CDR2 SNEGSKA, per germline (reference sequence). CDR3 length: 14 residues. The CDR3 spells CSARPPWASETQYF. The CDR3 DNA is TGCAGTGCTAGACCCCCCTGGGCTTCGGAGACCCAGTACTTC.

Here the CDR3 reads CASSVGPSSTDTQYF. The CDR3 bases are TGTGCCAGCAGCGTTGGGCCCTCTAGCACAGATACGCAGTATTTT. The V and J genes are TRBV6-4 and TRBJ2-3; D is ambiguous. This CDR3 is built from 15 residues. CDR1 is MRHNA and CDR2 is SNTAGT in the germline V gene. V gave up 6 bases and J gave up 0 bases, with 13 bases separating them.

The chain recombines TRBV11-2 with TRBJ2-7; D not resolved. Germline loops: CDR1 SGHAT, CDR2 FQNNGV. The CDR3 is made up of 13 amino acids. The V and J ends lost 0 bases and 2 bases respectively, with 5 bases between them. The CDR3 sequence is CASSLETTYEQYF. Written as DNA, the CDR3 is TGTGCCAGCAGCTTAGAGACGACCTACGAGCAGTACTTC.

This chain links TRBV6-4 with TRBJ2-6, with TRBD2 identical over 10 bases. Germline V lookup: CDR1 MRHNA, CDR2 SNTAGT. The J segment lost 0 bases and the V segment lost 3 bases, leaving 8 bases of the junction unmatched. The CDR3 extends over 19 amino acids. The CDR3: CASSDSTSGFISGANVLTF. In nucleotides, the CDR3 is TGTGCCAGCAGTGATTCGACTAGCGGGTTCATCTCTGGGGCCAACGTCCTGACTTTC.